This T cell receptor beta chain was recovered during a study of human T cells and chemical hapten exposure. As for time point: patch test 1, 2 weeks after DPC sensitization. The treatment: therapeutic diphenylcyclopropenone sensitization with weekly scalp DPC. MiXCR was run by TCRdb on the RACE reads, yielding one entry per CDR3 protein. The repertoire holds around 74,000 distinct CDR3 sequences, around 30% seen once, with about 8.1% in the top ten. This clonotype was detected only a few times. V was pared by 5 bases and J by 7 bases, with 17 bases between. The germline gives CDR1 MNHEY, CDR2 SMNVEV (reference sequence). The CDR3 length is 15 residues.

The sequenced sample was whole blood, obtained in connection with sensitization to the hapten diphenylcyclopropenone (DPC). The rearrangement joins TRBV27 to TRBJ2-2; D is undetermined. The origin of this receptor is a man aged 40-55 years with alopecia areata. Some clones in this sample may be carry-over from other donors' samples. The CDR3 DNA reads as TGTGCCAGCAGTATCGAACTCCGATCGGGCGGGGAGCTGTTTTTT. It yields the protein CASSIELRSGGELFF.